A selection of T cell receptor beta chains follows, all from one sample in a study of blood T cell repertoires in COVID-19. Sequencing used immunoSEQ multiplex PCR; TCRdb keeps in-frame clones, though not all of them. The sample consists of approximately 100,000 clones, 70% to 90% of them appearing once. Sequenced input: peripheral blood. These receptors originate from an older man with acute or convalescent COVID-19. CDR3s include the opening cysteine and the closing phenylalanine or tryptophan. D genes are given only for firm matches. Clone sizes are given selectively: once, few, many, or a class where the clone is expanded.

.	.	TRBV16	TRBJ1-3	CASSPRQLASGNTIYF	TGTGCCAGCAGCCCCAGGCAGCTCGCCTCTGGAAACACCATATATTTT
TRBD1	.	TRBV3-1/TRBV3-2	TRBJ1-2	CASSQAPGGIYGYTF	TGTGCCAGCAGCCAAGCTCCAGGGGGTATCTATGGCTACACCTTC
TRBD1	.	TRBV19	TRBJ1-3	CASIPDRATGNTIYF	TGTGCCAGTATCCCGGACAGGGCAACTGGAAACACCATATATTTT
.	.	TRBV19	TRBJ1-5	CASSDSGNQPQHF	TGTGCCAGTAGTGACAGTGGCAATCAGCCCCAGCATTTT
TRBD2	.	TRBV5-1	TRBJ2-5	CASSIGGVQETQYF	TGCGCCAGCAGCATTGGGGGGGTCCAAGAGACCCAGTACTTC
.	.	TRBV19	TRBJ1-2	CASMLGPSSGNYGYTF	TGTGCCAGTATGTTGGGCCCGTCAAGCGGAAACTATGGCTACACCTTC
.	.	TRBV5-1	TRBJ1-4	CASSLGTATNEKLFF	TGCGCCAGCAGCTTGGGGACAGCAACTAATGAAAAACTGTTTTTT
.	.	TRBV2	TRBJ1-2	CASSEVQENYGYTF	TGTGCCAGCAGTGAGGTACAGGAAAACTATGGCTACACCTTC
.	few	TRBV7-2	TRBJ2-1	CASSSGGGGYNEQFF	TGTGCCAGCAGCTCTGGGGGAGGAGGCTACAATGAGCAGTTCTTC
TRBD2	few	TRBV3-1/TRBV3-2	TRBJ2-7	CASSKTSGGYVPYEQYF	TGTGCCAGCAGCAAGACTAGCGGGGGGTATGTTCCGTACGAGCAGTACTTC
TRBD2	.	TRBV9	TRBJ2-1	CASSGREAGRYNEQFF	TGTGCCAGCAGCGGTAGGGAAGCGGGGCGCTACAATGAGCAGTTCTTC
.	.	TRBV27	TRBJ2-2	CASSPARGLTTGELFF	TGTGCCAGCAGCCCTGCCAGGGGCCTCACCACCGGGGAGCTGTTTTTT
.	.	TRBV18	TRBJ1-1	CASSPGGGRTEAFF	TGTGCCAGCTCCCCGGGGGGGGGACGAACTGAAGCTTTCTTT
.	once	TRBV6-1	TRBJ2-5	CASSDIGVPGETQYF	TGTGCCAGCAGTGATATCGGGGTTCCGGGAGAGACCCAGTACTTC
.	.	TRBV7-3	TRBJ1-6	CASSADRINSPLHF	TGTGCCAGCAGCGCAGACAGGATTAATTCACCCCTCCACTTT
.	once	TRBV12-3/TRBV12-4	TRBJ1-1	CASSLGRQREAFF	TGTGCCAGCAGTTTAGGGAGACAGCGTGAAGCTTTCTTT
TRBD1	.	TRBV9	TRBJ2-5	CASSTGQAGETQYF	TGTGCCAGCAGCACCGGACAGGCGGGCGAGACCCAGTACTTC
.	.	TRBV27	TRBJ2-7	CASPQGTGTYEQYF	TGTGCCAGCCCCCAGGGAACAGGGACCTACGAGCAGTACTTC
.	.	TRBV5-8	TRBJ2-2	CASSFMSGHTGELFF	TGTGCCAGCAGCTTCATGTCAGGTCACACCGGGGAGCTGTTTTTT
TRBD1	.	TRBV6-4	TRBJ1-4	CASRTGEWEKLFF	TGTGCCAGCAGAACAGGGGAGTGGGAAAAACTGTTTTTT
.	.	TRBV9	TRBJ1-5	CASSPEGARYSSNQPQHF	TGTGCCAGCAGCCCCGAAGGGGCCAGATACAGTAGCAATCAGCCCCAGCATTTT
TRBD2	.	TRBV3-1/TRBV3-2	TRBJ2-5	CASSQDTSGGAETQYF	TGTGCCAGCAGCCAAGATACAAGCGGGGGGGCGGAGACCCAGTACTTC
TRBD1	.	TRBV7-9	TRBJ1-6	CASSLSRTGIDSPLHF	TGTGCCAGCAGCTTAAGTCGGACAGGGATAGATTCACCCCTCCACTTT
TRBD1	.	TRBV6-5	TRBJ1-1	CASRMDRGKAFF	TGTGCCAGCAGGATGGACAGGGGGAAAGCTTTCTTT
TRBD1	.	TRBV16	TRBJ2-7	CASSHLRRGRPYEQYF	TGTGCCAGCAGCCATCTGCGCAGGGGGAGACCCTACGAGCAGTACTTC
.	.	TRBV5-8	TRBJ1-5	CASSSRTGNQPQHF	TGTGCCAGCAGCTCTCGGACAGGCAATCAGCCCCAGCATTTT
.	.	TRBV13	TRBJ2-5	CASSLDQGRWETQYF	TGTGCCAGCAGCTTGGACCAGGGGCGGTGGGAGACCCAGTACTTC
.	.	TRBV19	TRBJ2-1	CASSMRLPNNEQFF	TGTGCCAGTAGTATGCGACTTCCCAACAATGAGCAGTTCTTC
TRBD2	.	TRBV5-1	TRBJ2-7	CASSPERAGDDEQYF	TGCGCCAGCAGCCCCGAACGAGCGGGGGATGACGAGCAGTACTTC
TRBD1	.	TRBV28	TRBJ1-2	CASSSAGWDRLRNGYTF	TGTGCCAGCAGTTCTGCAGGATGGGACAGGCTCCGGAATGGCTACACCTTC
.	.	TRBV4-1	TRBJ1-5	CASSQEVAESNQPQHF	TGCGCCAGCAGCCAAGAGGTGGCGGAGAGTAATCAGCCCCAGCATTTT
TRBD1	.	TRBV28	TRBJ1-5	CASSLLQGNQPQHF	TGTGCCAGCAGTTTACTACAGGGGAATCAGCCCCAGCATTTT
.	.	TRBV2	TRBJ2-2	CASSEDRNPGTGELFF	TGTGCCAGCAGTGAAGATAGAAACCCGGGGACCGGGGAGCTGTTTTTT
TRBD1	.	TRBV11-2	TRBJ2-3	CASSYLTGTGTTDTQYF	TGTGCCAGCAGCTATTTGACCGGGACAGGGACCACAGATACGCAGTATTTT
.	.	TRBV28	TRBJ1-6	CASSPFIQGPNSPLHF	TGTGCCAGCAGTCCATTTATCCAGGGGCCTAATTCACCCCTCCACTTT
TRBD1	.	TRBV5-4	TRBJ2-7	CASSLDRDRGYEQYF	TGTGCCAGCAGCTTGGATCGGGACAGGGGTTACGAGCAGTACTTC
.	few	TRBV5-1	TRBJ1-6	CASSLYGSLNSPLHF	TGCGCCAGCAGCTTGTACGGGTCCCTTAATTCACCCCTCCACTTT
TRBD1	.	TRBV12-3/TRBV12-4	TRBJ1-2	CASRNQGEGGYTF	TGTGCCAGCAGAAACCAGGGGGAAGGTGGCTACACCTTC
.	.	TRBV5-6	TRBJ1-4	CASSLGLDSDEKLFF	TGTGCCAGCAGCTTGGGGTTGGACAGCGATGAAAAACTGTTTTTT
TRBD2	once	TRBV4-1	TRBJ2-3	CASRSTSGGSLDTQYF	TGCGCCAGCAGAAGCACCAGCGGGGGGTCCCTAGATACGCAGTATTTT
.	.	TRBV27	TRBJ2-7	CASTRQGGLTYEQYF	TGTGCCAGCACACGCCAGGGGGGTCTGACCTACGAGCAGTACTTC
.	.	TRBV10-3	TRBJ1-1	CAISESIMGVTEAFF	TGTGCCATCAGTGAGTCGATAATGGGCGTCACTGAAGCTTTCTTT
.	.	TRBV19	TRBJ1-2	CASSMYSGGNYGYTF	TGTGCCAGTAGTATGTATAGTGGAGGGAACTATGGCTACACCTTC
.	.	TRBV28	TRBJ2-7	CASSQGFNPANEQYF	TGTGCCAGCAGTCAGGGCTTCAATCCCGCCAACGAGCAGTACTTC
TRBD2	.	TRBV9	TRBJ2-5	CASSLTSGGSQETQYF	TGTGCCAGCAGCCTCACTAGCGGGGGGTCCCAAGAGACCCAGTACTTC
TRBD2	.	TRBV6-5	TRBJ2-7	CASSYSSGAGVPQQYF	TGTGCCAGCAGTTACTCGTCTGGAGCGGGGGTGCCCCAGCAGTACTTC
.	.	TRBV10-3	TRBJ2-7	CAISADPGRGGYEQYF	TGTGCCATCAGTGCCGACCCCGGAAGAGGGGGCTACGAGCAGTACTTC
.	once	TRBV27	TRBJ1-1	CASSWGGWNTEAFF	TGTGCCAGCAGTTGGGGGGGTTGGAACACTGAAGCTTTCTTT
.	few	TRBV4-1	TRBJ1-1	CASSPPRGSNTEAFF	TGCGCCAGCAGCCCCCCAAGGGGGTCGAACACTGAAGCTTTCTTT